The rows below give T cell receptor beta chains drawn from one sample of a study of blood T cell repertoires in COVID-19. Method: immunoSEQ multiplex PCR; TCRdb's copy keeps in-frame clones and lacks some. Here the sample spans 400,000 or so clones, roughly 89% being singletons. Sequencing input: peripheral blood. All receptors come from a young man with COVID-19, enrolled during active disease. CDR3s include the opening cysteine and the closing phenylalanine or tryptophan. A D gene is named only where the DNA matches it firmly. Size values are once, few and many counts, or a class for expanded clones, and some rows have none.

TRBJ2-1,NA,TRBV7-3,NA,CASSLGSYNEQFF,TGTGCCAGCAGCTTAGGCAGCTACAATGAGCAGTTCTTC
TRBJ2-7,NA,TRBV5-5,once,CASSLDLGQPFYEQYF,TGTGCCAGCAGCTTGGACCTAGGACAGCCCTTCTACGAGCAGTACTTC
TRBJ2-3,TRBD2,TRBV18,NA,CASSQNAGGTDTQYF,TGTGCCAGCTCACAGAACGCGGGAGGGACAGATACGCAGTATTTT
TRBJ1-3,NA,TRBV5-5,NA,CASSFFDSLSSGNTIYF,TGTGCCAGCAGCTTTTTCGACAGCCTATCCTCTGGAAACACCATATATTTT
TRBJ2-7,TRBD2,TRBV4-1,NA,CASSQEPGLAGVEQYF,TGCGCCAGCAGCCAAGAGCCGGGACTAGCGGGAGTCGAGCAGTACTTC
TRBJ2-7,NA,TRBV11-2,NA,CASSFFSTSSSYEQYF,TGTGCCAGCAGCTTCTTCTCCACTAGTAGCTCCTACGAGCAGTACTTC
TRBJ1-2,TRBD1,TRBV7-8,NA,CASSPGGIDYGYTF,TGTGCCAGCAGCCCAGGGGGCATCGACTATGGCTACACCTTC
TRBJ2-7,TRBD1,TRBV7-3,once,CASSPGDRGYEQYF,TGTGCCAGCAGCCCAGGGGACAGGGGTTACGAGCAGTACTTC
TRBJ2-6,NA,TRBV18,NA,CASSSGMPRSGANVLTF,TGTGCCAGCTCCTCAGGTATGCCCCGCTCTGGGGCCAACGTCCTGACTTTC
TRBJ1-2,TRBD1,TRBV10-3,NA,CAISSRTGGGNYGYTF,TGTGCCATCAGTAGCAGGACAGGGGGTGGTAACTATGGCTACACCTTC
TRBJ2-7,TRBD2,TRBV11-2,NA,CASSFGSGRASSYEQYF,TGTGCCAGCAGCTTTGGTAGCGGGAGGGCGAGCTCCTACGAGCAGTACTTC
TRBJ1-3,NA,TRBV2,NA,CATATDSGNTIYF,TGTGCCACAGCGACGGATTCAGGAAACACCATATATTTT
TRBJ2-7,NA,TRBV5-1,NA,CASSLGVGRAGAHEQYF,TGCGCCAGCAGCTTGGGAGTTGGACGGGCGGGGGCGCACGAGCAGTACTTC
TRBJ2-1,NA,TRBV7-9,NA,CASSFGTRGDEQFF,TGTGCCAGCAGCTTTGGCACTCGGGGAGATGAGCAGTTCTTC
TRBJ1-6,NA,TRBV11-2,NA,CASSFFRQGDSPLHF,TGTGCCAGCAGCTTTTTTCGGCAGGGTGATTCACCCCTCCACTTT
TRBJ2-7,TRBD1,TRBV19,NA,CASKGVFGTGAYEQYF,TGTGCCAGTAAGGGAGTTTTCGGGACAGGGGCCTACGAGCAGTACTTC
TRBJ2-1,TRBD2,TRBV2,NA,CASSGLAGEYNEQFF,TGTGCCAGCAGTGGACTAGCGGGAGAATACAATGAGCAGTTCTTC
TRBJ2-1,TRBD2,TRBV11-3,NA,CASSSSGGYNEQFF,TGTGCCAGCAGCTCCTCGGGGGGATACAATGAGCAGTTCTTC
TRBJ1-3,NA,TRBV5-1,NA,CASSKDSSGNTIYF,TGCGCCAGCAGCAAGGACAGCTCTGGAAACACCATATATTTT
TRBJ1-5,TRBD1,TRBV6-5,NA,CASTVGGQGNQPQHF,TGTGCCAGCACCGTAGGAGGACAGGGCAATCAGCCCCAGCATTTT
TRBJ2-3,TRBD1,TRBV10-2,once,CASSEGTGARDTQYF,TGCGCCAGCAGTGAGGGGACAGGGGCCAGGGATACGCAGTATTTT
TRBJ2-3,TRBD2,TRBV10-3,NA,CAISSGASTDTQYF,TGTGCCATCAGTAGCGGGGCTAGCACAGATACGCAGTATTTT
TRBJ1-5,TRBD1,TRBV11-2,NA,CASSLTGLNQPQHF,TGTGCCAGCAGCTTGACAGGGCTTAATCAGCCCCAGCATTTT
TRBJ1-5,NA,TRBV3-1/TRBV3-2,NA,CASSQGPGAHQPQHF,TGTGCCAGCAGCCAAGGGCCAGGGGCTCATCAGCCCCAGCATTTT
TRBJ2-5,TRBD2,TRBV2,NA,CASSRLAGDETQYF,TGTGCCAGCAGTAGACTAGCGGGAGATGAGACCCAGTACTTC
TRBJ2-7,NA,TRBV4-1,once,CASSQTPLGRSSGEQYF,TGCGCCAGCAGCCAAACCCCCTTGGGGCGGTCCTCGGGCGAGCAGTACTTC
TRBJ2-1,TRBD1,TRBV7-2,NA,CASSWTGGSLNEQFF,TGTGCCAGCAGCTGGACAGGGGGTTCGTTGAATGAGCAGTTCTTC
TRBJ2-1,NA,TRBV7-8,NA,CASSLVISRGNNEQFF,TGTGCCAGCAGCTTAGTCATCTCGCGGGGAAACAATGAGCAGTTCTTC
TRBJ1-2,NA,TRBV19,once,CASSLNGEPLYGYTF,TGTGCCAGTAGTTTAAACGGGGAGCCCCTCTATGGCTACACCTTC
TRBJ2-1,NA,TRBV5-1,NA,CASSPTPGGYNEQFF,TGCGCCAGCAGCCCGACCCCCGGGGGCTACAATGAGCAGTTCTTC
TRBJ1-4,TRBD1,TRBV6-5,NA,CASKLWGTANEKLFF,TGTGCCAGCAAGTTATGGGGGACAGCAAATGAAAAACTGTTTTTT
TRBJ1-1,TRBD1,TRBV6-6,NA,CASSPRSSTGRTTEAFF,TGTGCCAGCAGTCCCCGTTCCTCGACAGGGCGAACCACTGAAGCTTTCTTT
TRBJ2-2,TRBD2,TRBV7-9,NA,CASSPGTSGPKGPGELFF,TGTGCCAGCAGCCCCGGGACTAGCGGACCGAAGGGTCCCGGGGAGCTGTTTTTT
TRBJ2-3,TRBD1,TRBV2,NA,CASSKPDRVSSTDTQYF,TGTGCCAGCAGTAAACCAGACAGGGTCTCTAGCACAGATACGCAGTATTTT
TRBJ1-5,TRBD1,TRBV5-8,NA,CASSPGQVSNQPQHF,TGTGCCAGCAGCCCGGGACAGGTTAGCAATCAGCCCCAGCATTTT
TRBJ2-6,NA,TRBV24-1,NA,CATGEYPTYSGANVLTF,TGTGCCACCGGAGAGTACCCCACCTACTCTGGGGCCAACGTCCTGACTTTC
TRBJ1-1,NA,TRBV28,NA,CASSLQIGTPNTEAFF,TGTGCCAGCAGTCTACAGATCGGGACACCGAACACTGAAGCTTTCTTT
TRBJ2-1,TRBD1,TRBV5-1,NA,CASSAGQGRDEQFF,TGCGCCAGCAGCGCCGGACAGGGTAGGGATGAGCAGTTCTTC
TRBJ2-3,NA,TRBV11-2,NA,CASSFYRGLTDTQYF,TGTGCCAGCAGCTTCTACAGGGGACTTACGGATACGCAGTATTTT
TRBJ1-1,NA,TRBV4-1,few,CASSPILSGSNTEAFF,TGCGCCAGCAGCCCTATCCTTTCCGGGTCGAACACTGAAGCTTTCTTT
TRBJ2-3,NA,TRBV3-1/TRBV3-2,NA,CASSQASTDTQYF,TGTGCCAGCAGCCAAGCCTCCACAGATACGCAGTATTTT
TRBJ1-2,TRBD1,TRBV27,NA,CASSPGTAFYGYTF,TGTGCCAGCAGTCCGGGGACAGCTTTTTATGGCTACACCTTC
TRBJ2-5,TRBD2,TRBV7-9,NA,CASSFSIDPSGVQETQYF,TGTGCCAGCAGCTTCTCGATCGACCCGAGCGGGGTCCAAGAGACCCAGTACTTC
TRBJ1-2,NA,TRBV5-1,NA,CASSLRGTSYGYTF,TGCGCCAGCAGCTTGCGAGGGACATCCTATGGCTACACCTTC
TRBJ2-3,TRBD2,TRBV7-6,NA,CASSLAFSGGGPDTQYF,TGTGCCAGCAGCTTAGCTTTCAGCGGGGGGGGGCCAGATACGCAGTATTTT
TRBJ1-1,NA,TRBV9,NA,CASSVQGWNTEAFF,TGTGCCAGCAGCGTACAGGGCTGGAACACTGAAGCTTTCTTT
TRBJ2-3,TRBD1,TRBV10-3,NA,CATSGQGGADTQYF,TGTGCCACCTCCGGACAGGGAGGTGCAGATACGCAGTATTTT
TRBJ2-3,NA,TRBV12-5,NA,CASGISTDTQYF,TGTGCTAGTGGCATTAGCACAGATACGCAGTATTTT
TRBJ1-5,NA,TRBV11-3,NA,CASSLQAGPRPQHF,TGTGCCAGCAGCTTACAGGCCGGCCCGCGGCCCCAGCATTTT
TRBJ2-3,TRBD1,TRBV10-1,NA,CASRSDRTDTQYF,TGCGCCAGCAGGTCGGACAGGACAGATACGCAGTATTTT
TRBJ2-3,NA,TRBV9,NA,CASSVALLGTDTDTQYF,TGTGCCAGCAGCGTAGCTCTGTTGGGTACAGACACAGATACGCAGTATTTT
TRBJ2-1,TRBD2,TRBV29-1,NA,CSVVGLAASSYNEQFF,TGCAGCGTTGTAGGACTAGCGGCCAGCTCCTACAATGAGCAGTTCTTC
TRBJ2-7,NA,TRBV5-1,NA,CASSSTTDSSYEQYF,TGCGCCAGCAGCTCAACGACAGACAGCTCCTACGAGCAGTACTTC